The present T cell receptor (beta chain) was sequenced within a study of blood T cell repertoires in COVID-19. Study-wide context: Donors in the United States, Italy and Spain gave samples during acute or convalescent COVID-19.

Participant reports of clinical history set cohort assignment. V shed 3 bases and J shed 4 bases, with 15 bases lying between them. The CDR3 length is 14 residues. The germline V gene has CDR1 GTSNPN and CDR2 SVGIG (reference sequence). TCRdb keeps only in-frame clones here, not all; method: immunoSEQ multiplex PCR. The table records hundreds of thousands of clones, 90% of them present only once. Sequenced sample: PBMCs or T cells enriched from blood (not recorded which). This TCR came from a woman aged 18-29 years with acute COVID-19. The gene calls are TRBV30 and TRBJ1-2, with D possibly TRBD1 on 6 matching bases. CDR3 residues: CAWRPKTGSYGYTF. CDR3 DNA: TGTGCCTGGAGGCCTAAAACAGGGAGCTATGGCTACACCTTC.